These 30 T cell receptor delta chains came from one sample sequenced in a study of Vδ1+ human thymocytes. Extracted RNA was reverse transcribed into cDNA. Multiplex PCR used pooled V-gene forward primers and a constant-region reverse primer to amplify CDR3s. TCRdb called clones from the multiplex PCR reads again using CATT. The table records around 26,000 delta-chain clones, 29% of them present only once. Overall study findings and caveats: Thymic TRG and TRD repertoires appeared highly polyclonal.

The antigens these receptors bind are not known. What was sequenced was Vdelta1+ gamma-delta thymocytes from the thymus. Subset meaning: FACS-sorted CD3+ TCRalphabeta- TCRVdelta1+ TCRVdelta2- thymocytes. These receptors all come from a boy younger than two who had congenital heart surgery.

The chain links TRDV1 to TRDJ1; 7 bases line up with TRDD3. The CDR3 spans 20 residues. V shed 4 bases and J 3 bases; nucleotides not matched to a gene: 23. Germline V lookup: CDR1 TSWWSYY, CDR2 QGS. CDR3 amino acids: CALGGAQSWGLFDCSDKLIF. Written as DNA, the CDR3 is TGTGCTCTTGGGGGAGCCCAGTCCTGGGGGCTTTTCGACTGTTCCGATAAACTCATCTTT.

For this clone: The junction differs from germline at one of its ends, possibly a read error. The chain combines TRDV2 with TRDJ1; 9 bases are a match to TRDD3. CDR1 GEAIGNYY and CDR2 EKD come from the germline V gene. This CDR3 contains 19 residues. CDR3 sequence reads: CACIVVGYHWGTNTDKPIF. The CDR3 DNA reads as TGTGCCTGTATAGTCGTGGGGTACCACTGGGGGACCAACACCGATAAACCCATCTTT.

This clone occurred a few times. The rearrangement joins TRDV1 to TRDJ1; TRDD3 matches 11 bases. After removal of 5 bases from V and 3 bases from J, the junction contained 32 bases not matched to a gene. Germline CDR1 and CDR2: TSWWSYY and QGS. This CDR3 comprises 24 residues. CDR3 nucleotide sequence: TGTGCTCTTGGGAACCCCTCCCTTCCTACTCGGGCCGTACTGGGGGATAAGGAAGCCGATAAACTCATCTTT. Its translation: CALGNPSLPTRAVLGDKEADKLIF.

V is TRDV1 and J is TRDJ1; the match to TRDD3 covers 9 bases. This CDR3 contains 17 residues. V shed 2 bases, J shed 2 bases, and the junction held 9 bases outside the gene matches. Germline V gene sequence: CDR1 TSWWSYY, CDR2 QGS. The CDR3 coding sequence is TGTGCTCTTGGGGAAGACCGGTGGGGATACGGTACCGATAAACTCATCTTT. Translating gives CALGEDRWGYGTDKLIF.

V usage is TRDV1 and J usage is TRDJ1, with 9 bases lining up with TRDD3. V lost 3 bases to trimming and J lost 0 bases; unmatched junction nucleotides: 29. This CDR3 has 24 residues. In germline, CDR1 is TSWWSYY, CDR2 QGS. CDR3 nucleotide sequence: TGTGCTCTTGGGGACCCGCCAAAGACCTTCGGAAGGGGGATACCTAATGTGAACACCGATAAACTCATCTTT. Amino acid sequence: CALGDPPKTFGRGIPNVNTDKLIF.

This clone showed up just a few times. The J gene is TRDJ1, the V gene TRDV2; no firm D call. CDR1 and CDR2 (germline): GEAIGNYY, EKD. The CDR3 has 15 residues. The germline V and J ends were trimmed by 8 bases and 0 bases, with 18 bases remaining between them. The CDR3 region has the DNA TGTGCCTACCCCACTCTGGTTCCGTACACCGATAAACTCATCTTT. Translating it yields CAYPTLVPYTDKLIF.

The chain is built from TRDV2 and TRDJ1, with 13 bases identical to TRDD3. After removal of 9 bases from V and 0 bases from J, the junction contained 9 bases not matched to a gene. This CDR3 has 16 amino acids. From germline, CDR1 is GEAIGNYY and CDR2 EKD. The CDR3 nucleotides are TGTGCCACCGTGTACTGGGGGATACGGTACACCGATAAACTCATCTTT. Its protein is CATVYWGIRYTDKLIF.

Concerning this clone: This CDR3 is also generated by other DNA sequences in the sample. V usage is TRDV1 and J usage is TRDJ1; D is perhaps TRDD3 (5 bases). In germline, CDR1 is TSWWSYY, CDR2 QGS. The ends were cut back, 0 bases at V and 0 bases at J, with 11 bases in the middle. The CDR3 covers 16 residues. The CDR3 nucleotides are TGTGCTCTTGGGGAACTAGGGGGCCCGTACACCGATAAACTCATCTTT. Translation: CALGELGGPYTDKLIF.

This chain uses TRDV1 with TRDJ1; the D gene is possibly TRDD3 (6 bases). The V end lost 2 bases, the J end lost 0 bases, and 40 bases lay between the germline ends. CDR1 and CDR2 (germline): TSWWSYY, QGS. This CDR3 comprises 25 residues. CDR3: CALGECISMIYGHSTLGRYTDKLIF. The CDR3 DNA sequence: TGTGCTCTTGGGGAATGTATTAGTATGATTTATGGCCACTCCACTCTGGGGCGGTACACCGATAAACTCATCTTT.

V usage is TRDV1 and J usage is TRDJ1, with D unresolved. Trimming removed 2 bases from V and 0 bases from J, with 13 bases in between. Germline CDR1 is TSWWSYY and CDR2 is QGS. CDR3 length: 16 amino acids. The CDR3 DNA follows: TGTGCTCTTGGGGAAAGGCAGCGAACCCACACCGATAAACTCATCTTT. This gives the protein CALGERQRTHTDKLIF.

As concerns this clone: Just one base apart from a much larger clone, this may be a read error. The rearrangement links TRDV1 to TRDJ1; D perhaps matches TRDD3 (5 bases). Germline CDR1 is TSWWSYY and CDR2 is QGS. V was clipped by 1 base and J by 8 bases, with 11 bases between them. The CDR3 extends over 13 amino acids. The CDR3: CALGEQVRGKLIF. CDR3 nucleotide sequence: TGTGCTCTTGGGGAACAAGTACGGGGGAAACTCATCTTT.

This clone showed up just a few times. The V and J genes are TRDV1 and TRDJ1; TRDD2 might be the D (6 bases). With 1 base removed from V and 0 bases from J, the gap between germline ends came to 33 bases. The CDR3 length is 23 residues. Germline V gives CDR1 TSWWSYY, CDR2 QGS. In DNA form, the CDR3 reads TGTGCTCTTGGGGAACCTCCGCGAAAGGACTCCTGCCTTCCGGAAAGAAACACCGATAAACTCATCTTT. It is translated as CALGEPPRKDSCLPERNTDKLIF.

In this sample, this clone is medium-sized. This sequence joins TRDV1 and TRDJ1, with 13 positions matching TRDD3. Losses at the gene ends were 5 bases for V and 3 bases for J; bases not matched to a gene: 12. CDR3 length equals 18 residues. CDR1 is TSWWSYY, CDR2 QGS, per germline. The CDR3 reads CALGFSPYWGIRPDKLIF. CDR3 bases: TGTGCTCTTGGGTTTTCCCCTTACTGGGGGATACGACCCGATAAACTCATCTTT.

This clone was picked up a small number of times. This sequence may be a read error, since a much larger clone differs from it by one base. The chain links TRDV2 to TRDJ1, with 8 bases aligning to TRDD3. The J segment lost 1 base and the V segment lost 1 base, leaving 16 bases of the junction unmatched. Per the germline V gene, CDR1 is GEAIGNYY and CDR2 is EKD. This CDR3 contains 19 residues. In nucleotides, the CDR3 is TGTGCCTGTGACACGCGTTGGGGGATGTTTACTATCCTCACCGATAAACTCATCTTT. This sequence encodes CACDTRWGMFTILTDKLIF.

J is TRDJ1 and V is TRDV1; no clear D. The CDR3 sequence is 16 residues long. Germline loops: CDR1 TSWWSYY, CDR2 QGS. Trimming took off 1 base at V and 7 bases at J, with 19 bases between the two ends. The CDR3 loop reads CALGEPHEVILGKLIF. The CDR3 DNA reads TGTGCTCTTGGGGAACCCCACGAGGTGATATTGGGTAAACTCATCTTT.

This chain uses TRDV1 with TRDJ1, with 9 nucleotides matching TRDD3. This CDR3 has 18 amino acids. The germline gives CDR1 TSWWSYY, CDR2 QGS. Losses at the gene ends were 1 base for V and 5 bases for J; bases not matched to a gene: 14. The CDR3 DNA reads TGTGCTCTTGGGGAACCCGGGCCTACGTCTGGGGGATTGGATAAACTCATCTTT. This gives the protein CALGEPGPTSGGLDKLIF.

The sample holds a few counts of this clone. V and J are TRDV1 and TRDJ1; 9 nucleotides agree with TRDD3. The length of the CDR3 is 17 residues. V lost 5 bases to trimming and J lost 0 bases; unmatched junction nucleotides: 10. CDR1 and CDR2 from the germline V gene are TSWWSYY and QGS. The CDR3 loop reads CALGNPGDTRYTDKLIF. The CDR3 coding sequence is TGTGCTCTTGGGAACCCGGGGGATACCAGGTACACCGATAAACTCATCTTT.

To note about this clone: A single base separates this from a much larger clone, so it may be a read error. Other DNA sequences within the sample encode an identical CDR3. The chain carries TRDV1 and TRDJ1; 8 bases align to TRDD3. Germline CDR1 and CDR2: TSWWSYY and QGS. J gave up 1 base and V 1 base, and 20 bases lay outside the gene matches. CDR3 size: 21 residues. The CDR3 DNA follows: TGTGCTCTTGGGGAACCCACCCTTGGTCCGCGACTGGGGGCTTTCACCGATAAACTCATCTTT. Translation: CALGEPTLGPRLGAFTDKLIF.

Sample share makes this clone medium-sized. Other DNA sequences in the same sample also yield this CDR3. The genes are TRDV1 and TRDJ2, with D possibly being TRDD3 (5 bases). With 7 bases removed from V and 4 bases from J, the gap between germline ends came to 28 bases. Germline-derived CDR1 and CDR2 are TSWWSYY and QGS. There are 19 residues in the CDR3. The CDR3 protein is CALAPRGPEGDGPTAQLFF. For the CDR3, the DNA is TGTGCTCTTGCCCCTAGGGGGCCCGAGGGAGACGGGCCGACAGCACAACTCTTCTTT.

The chain combines TRDV1 with TRDJ1; 8 nucleotides agree with TRDD3. The CDR3 is made up of 17 amino acids. Trimming removed 0 bases from V and 0 bases from J; junction bases left unmatched: 6. The germline gives CDR1 TSWWSYY, CDR2 QGS. CDR3: CALGELSVLGDTDKLIF. CDR3 DNA sequence: TGTGCTCTTGGGGAACTTTCCGTACTGGGGGACACCGATAAACTCATCTTT.

Notes on this clone: A read error may explain this, as a much larger clone is one base away. The genes are TRDV2 and TRDJ1; 7 nucleotides agree with TRDD3. Germline V gives CDR1 GEAIGNYY, CDR2 EKD. V shed 0 bases and J 2 bases; nucleotides not matched to a gene: 20. The CDR3 sequence is 20 residues long. The CDR3 DNA reads as TGTGCCTGTGACACCTTTGCTTTTGATTTCGTGGGGATAAGTACCGATAAACTCATCTTT. It yields the protein CACDTFAFDFVGISTDKLIF.

With regard to this clone: A clone one base away is much larger, so this may be a read error. This sample includes further DNA sequences coding for the same CDR3. The gene calls are TRDV1 and TRDJ2; no definite D call. Trimming left V 2 bases short and J 10 bases short, with 20 bases between. This CDR3 region has 16 residues. Germline loops: CDR1 TSWWSYY, CDR2 QGS. The CDR3 sequence is CALGEIKGGNKVQLFF. In DNA, the CDR3 is TGTGCTCTTGGGGAAATAAAAGGTGGGAACAAGGTACAACTCTTCTTT.

This clone was seen more than once but under ten times. The gene calls are TRDV1 and TRDJ1; D is perhaps TRDD3 (5 bases). This CDR3 comprises 15 residues. Trimming took 2 bases from V and 3 from J, leaving 13 bases between them. Germline CDR1 reads TSWWSYY; CDR2 reads QGS. The CDR3 DNA reads TGTGCTCTTGGGGAAAGGATGAGGGGGGCCGATAAACTCATCTTT. It specifies CALGERMRGADKLIF.

This clone appeared a few times. The chain joins TRDV1 to TRDJ1; D might be TRDD3 (5 bases). This CDR3 comprises 17 residues. CDR1 is TSWWSYY, CDR2 QGS, per germline. Trimming stripped 3 bases from V and 0 bases from J, with 17 bases between. The DNA for the CDR3 is TGTGCTCTTGGGGAGACGCTGGGCGCCTATAACACCGATAAACTCATCTTT. Its protein product is CALGETLGAYNTDKLIF.

In its sample, this clone ranks as medium-sized. The chain joins TRDV1 to TRDJ1, with 8 bases matching TRDD3. CDR3 size: 19 residues. The V gene's germline CDR1 is TSWWSYY and CDR2 QGS. The junction had 20 bases not matched to a gene; V was cut back by 2 bases and J by 6 bases. The CDR3 nucleotides are TGTGCTCTTGGGGAAAGGTCCCTGATTAACGACTGGGGGCCCAATAAACTCATCTTT. Translation gives CALGERSLINDWGPNKLIF.

This clone was picked up one time. It may be a read error: a sequence one base away is much more abundant. The same CDR3 can be traced to other DNA sequences in this sample. V and J are TRDV1 and TRDJ1; 12 bases line up with TRDD3. Germline V lookup: CDR1 TSWWSYY, CDR2 QGS. The V gene end was trimmed by 4 bases and the J gene end by 0 bases; junction bases not matched to a gene: 15. CDR3 length: 20 residues. CDR3 region: CALGARDEFLGDTDTDKLIF. In DNA form, the CDR3 reads TGTGCTCTTGGGGCCCGCGATGAATTCCTGGGGGATACGGACACCGATAAACTCATCTTT.

This clone counts as medium-sized. The V call is TRDV1, the J call TRDJ1; 10 bases align to TRDD3. V was pared by 1 base and J by 5 bases, with 16 bases of the junction left unmatched. This CDR3 has 19 residues. CDR1 and CDR2 (germline): TSWWSYY, QGS. CDR3 sequence reads: CALGEPDVRLGDISDKLIF. In nucleotides, the CDR3 is TGTGCTCTTGGGGAACCCGACGTCCGGCTGGGGGATATTTCGGATAAACTCATCTTT.

A note on this clone: A far larger clone is just one base off, so this is likely a read error. The sample contains more than one DNA sequence encoding this CDR3. The rearrangement uses TRDV2 and TRDJ2; TRDD3 agrees at 7 bases. V was pared by 2 bases and J by 8 bases, with 10 bases of the junction left unmatched. The germline V gene encodes CDR1 GEAIGNYY and CDR2 EKD. This CDR3 is 15 amino acids long. The CDR3 spells CACDKVRGMGAQLFF. CDR3 nucleotides: TGTGCCTGTGACAAGGTGCGGGGGATGGGGGCACAACTCTTCTTT.

As for this clone: An end of the junction does not agree with germline; a read error may underlie this. This rearrangement joins TRDV1 to TRDJ1; 12 bases agree with TRDD3. The CDR3 loop spans 21 amino acids. Germline CDR1 TSWWSYY, CDR2 QGS. CDR3 in DNA: TGTGCTCTTGGGGGCCACCTGTTTCCTAGGGGCTGGGGGATACGCACCGATAGACTCATCTTT. This encodes CALGGHLFPRGWGIRTDRLIF.

With respect to this clone: Being one base from a much bigger clone, this may be a read error. The gene calls are TRDV2 and TRDJ1; TRDD3 agrees at 13 bases. The CDR3 sequence is 17 residues long. V dropped 1 base and J dropped 4; count of bases not matched to a gene: 8. The germline gives CDR1 GEAIGNYY, CDR2 EKD. The CDR3 nucleotides are TGTGCCTGTGACACTTACTGGGGGATACGCCGGGGCGATAAACTCATCTTT. Residues: CACDTYWGIRRGDKLIF.